The 19 T cell receptor beta chains reported below all come from one sample, sequenced in a study of type 1 regulatory T cells. TCRdb itself ran the reads through MiXCR, one entry per CDR3 protein. The sample shows under 20,000 distinct CDR3 sequences, roughly a tenth of them seen only once. Sequencing input: CD4+ T cells, either the whole sample or a sorted fraction (not recorded which). The receptors derive from a human donor in good health.

This clonotype is judged medium-sized. V usage is TRBV6-1 and J usage is TRBJ2-2; D ambiguous. Germline V gives CDR1 MNHNS, CDR2 SASEGT. Trimming removed 5 bases at V and 4 bases at J, with 14 bases between. The CDR3 sequence is 15 residues long. CDR3 coding DNA: TGTGCCAGCAGTCCCCGGCCCGCAGGCACCGGGGAGCTGTTTTTT. Translation gives CASSPRPAGTGELFF.

In its sample, this clonotype was seen many times. This chain connects TRBV6-2 or TRBV6-3 to TRBJ2-2; 8 bases are shared with TRBD2. From germline, CDR1 is MNHEY and CDR2 SVGEGT. The CDR3 length is 16 residues. After removal of 7 bases from V and 6 bases from J, the junction contained 13 bases not matched to a gene. CDR3: CASIEPGGRTAGELFF. The CDR3 region has the DNA TGTGCCAGCATCGAACCGGGGGGGAGAACCGCCGGGGAGCTGTTTTTT.

This clonotype was seen many times. The chain couples TRBV5-6 to TRBJ2-7, with unresolved D. The CDR3 extends over 14 amino acids. V lost 0 bases and J 3 bases, leaving 10 bases between the germline ends. In germline, CDR1 is SGHDT, CDR2 YYEEEE. The CDR3 nucleotides read TGTGCCAGCAGCTTGGAAGGGTCCCACTACGAGCAGTACTTC. It translates to CASSLEGSHYEQYF.

This clonotype has ten or more counts. V is TRBV20-1 and J is TRBJ2-3; D remains unclear. The germline gives CDR1 DFQATT, CDR2 SNEGSKA (reference sequence). Trimming took 5 bases from V and 1 from J, leaving 10 bases between them. The CDR3 extends over 13 amino acids. CDR3 residues: CSAPSYGTDTQYF. The CDR3 coding sequence is TGCAGTGCTCCGAGCTATGGCACAGATACGCAGTATTTT.

The rearrangement joins TRBV7-2 to TRBJ2-7; 13 nucleotides line up with TRBD2. The CDR3 runs 15 residues. Germline trimming cut 5 bases from V and 2 bases from J; bases unmatched to any gene: 3. Germline V gene data show CDR1 as SGHTA and CDR2 as FQGNSA. In DNA form, the CDR3 reads TGTGCCAGCAGCATCGGGACTAGCGGGACCTACGAGCAGTACTTC. Its protein product is CASSIGTSGTYEQYF.

This clonotype occurred a few times. The chain employs TRBV7-2 and TRBJ2-1; D is uncertain. The CDR3 totals 8 residues. The germline V gene encodes CDR1 SGHTA and CDR2 FQGNSA. Trimming took 11 bases from V and 7 from J, leaving 3 bases between them. CDR3 sequence reads: CAENEQFF. CDR3 DNA: TGTGCCGAGAATGAGCAGTTCTTC.

This clonotype was seen many times. The V and J genes are TRBV5-5 and TRBJ2-2; D ambiguous. The germline gives CDR1 SGHKS, CDR2 YYEKEE (reference sequence). Trimming shortened V by 1 base and J by 4 bases, and 8 bases separated the two germline ends. The CDR3 is 14 residues long. The CDR3 DNA is TGTGCCAGCAGCTTGACCCTGACCACCGGGGAGCTGTTTTTT. Protein: CASSLTLTTGELFF. Combining the CDR3 with reference TRBV5-5 and TRBJ2-2 gives the whole variable domain DAGVTQSPTHLIKTRGQQVTLRCSPISGHKSVSWYQQVLGQGPQFIFQYYEKEERGRGNFPDRFSARQFPNYSSELNVNALLLGDSALYLCASSLTLTTGELFFGEGSRLTVL.

In this sample, this clonotype turned up many times. The chain couples TRBV3-1 to TRBJ2-1; unclear D gene. V was trimmed by 1 base and J by 2 bases, leaving 12 bases between them. Germline assignment: CDR1 LGHDT and CDR2 YNNKEL (reference sequence). This CDR3 has 16 residues. The CDR3 spells CASSQGFSSPYNEQFF. The CDR3 region has the DNA TGTGCCAGCAGCCAAGGGTTCAGCTCCCCCTACAATGAGCAGTTCTTC.

In this sample, this clonotype turned up a few times. This sequence joins TRBV24-1 and TRBJ2-1; 7 positions match TRBD1. V dropped 0 bases and J dropped 6; count of bases not matched to a gene: 7. This CDR3 is 16 amino acids long. Germline lookup yields CDR1 KGHDR and CDR2 SFDVKD. The CDR3 sequence: CATSDLQGVGGNEQFF. In nucleotides, the CDR3 is TGTGCCACCAGTGATTTGCAGGGGGTCGGCGGCAATGAGCAGTTCTTC.

This clonotype is judged medium-sized. This chain joins TRBV7-9 and TRBJ2-3, with a weak D call TRBD1 (6 bases). V lost 5 bases, J lost 5 bases, and 11 bases lay in between. CDR1 is SEHNR, CDR2 FQNEAQ, per germline (reference sequence). The CDR3 extends over 13 amino acids. The CDR3 here is CASSPKGGDTQYF. CDR3 bases: TGTGCCAGCAGCCCAAAAGGGGGAGATACGCAGTATTTT.

V usage is TRBV18 and J usage is TRBJ2-7; D may be TRBD1 (5 bases). Germline V CDR1 and CDR2: KGHSH, LQKENI. The CDR3 has 12 amino acids. V lost 2 bases and J lost 4, with 6 bases in between. The CDR3 protein is CASSPAGYEQYF. The CDR3 region has the DNA TGTGCCAGCTCACCAGCAGGGTACGAGCAGTACTTC. The full variable domain, with the rest looked up from reference TRBV18 and TRBJ2-7, is NAGVMQNPRHLVRRRGQEARLRCSPMKGHSHVYWYRQLPEEGLKFMVYLQKENIIDESGMPKERFSAEFPKEGPSILRIQQVVRGDSAAYFCASSPAGYEQYFGPGTRLTVT.

Many counts were recorded for this clonotype. The CDR3: CAISESSRDNQPQHF. The CDR3 DNA reads TGTGCCATCAGTGAGTCGAGTAGGGACAATCAGCCCCAGCATTTT. The rearrangement joins TRBV10-3 to TRBJ1-5; D gene unclear. The V gene's germline CDR1 is ENHRY and CDR2 SYGVKD. Deletions cut 0 bases from V and 3 bases from J, with 9 bases between. The CDR3 length is 15 residues.

Judged by abundance, this clonotype is medium-sized. This chain links TRBV2 with TRBJ2-7, with D perhaps TRBD1 or TRBD2 (5 bases each). Germline CDR1 SNHLY, CDR2 FYNNEI. V dropped 6 bases and J dropped 11 bases, with 23 bases sitting between them. The length of the CDR3 is 14 residues. The CDR3 DNA is TGTGCCAGCAGCATCCGGGACCGTGCGGTTGAGGAGTACTTC. Protein: CASSIRDRAVEEYF.

By share, this clonotype ranks as medium-sized. The gene calls are TRBV29-1 and TRBJ1-5, with a possible D match to TRBD1 (6 bases). CDR3 length equals 12 residues. Germline CDR1 and CDR2: SQVTM and ANQGSEA. CDR3 amino acids: CRVPTGNQPQHF. In DNA form, the CDR3 reads TGCAGGGTCCCTACAGGGAATCAGCCCCAGCATTTT.

This clonotype was counted ten times or more. One end of the junction does not line up with germline, which may come from a read error. This rearrangement joins TRBV7-7 to TRBJ2-5; 7 nucleotides agree with TRBD1. Looked up from germline, CDR1 is SSHAT and CDR2 is FNYEAQ (reference sequence). The length of the CDR3 is 15 residues. The CDR3 DNA is TGTGCTAGCAGCAGAGGACAGGAAACATTTGAGACCCAGTACTTC. Translation gives CASSRGQETFETQYF.

This clonotype appeared many times. The gene calls are TRBV5-1 and TRBJ2-7; the D is unclear. The CDR3 has 9 residues. Germline CDR1 SGHRS, CDR2 YFSETQ. Trimming removed 8 bases at V and 6 bases at J, with 6 bases between. CDR3 nucleotide sequence: TGCGCCAGGGCAAGCGAGCAGTACTTC. The encoded protein is CARASEQYF.

On this clonotype: This may arise from a read error, as a much more abundant clone is one base away. The genes are TRBV7-9 and TRBJ2-2, with D possibly matching TRBD2 (5 bases). This CDR3 is 16 amino acids long. CDR1 SEHNR and CDR2 FQNEAQ come from the germline V gene (reference sequence). The DNA of the CDR3 is TGTGCCAGCAGCCCCCGGACGGGAACGAACACCGGGGAGCCGTTTTTT. This gives the protein CASSPRTGTNTGEPFF.

This clonotype has a count of ten or more. CDR3 amino acids: CSARDPGTSGSGDTQYF. CDR3 nucleotides: TGCAGTGCTAGAGACCCGGGGACTAGCGGGAGCGGCGATACGCAGTATTTT. The gene calls are TRBV20-1 and TRBJ2-3; 14 nucleotides match TRBD2. The V and J ends lost 0 bases and 6 bases, in that order; junction bases with no gene match: 8. There are 17 residues in the CDR3. Germline values: CDR1 DFQATT, CDR2 SNEGSKA (reference sequence).

This clonotype was recorded a few times. The genes are TRBV12-3 or TRBV12-4 and TRBJ1-6, with TRBD1 matching over 7 bases. With 6 bases clipped from V and 5 bases from J, the junction kept 4 bases outside the gene matches. This CDR3 has 14 amino acids. The DNA of the CDR3 is TGTGCCAGCAGCGCGGGACAGAATAATTCACCCCTCCACTTT. This codes for CASSAGQNNSPLHF.